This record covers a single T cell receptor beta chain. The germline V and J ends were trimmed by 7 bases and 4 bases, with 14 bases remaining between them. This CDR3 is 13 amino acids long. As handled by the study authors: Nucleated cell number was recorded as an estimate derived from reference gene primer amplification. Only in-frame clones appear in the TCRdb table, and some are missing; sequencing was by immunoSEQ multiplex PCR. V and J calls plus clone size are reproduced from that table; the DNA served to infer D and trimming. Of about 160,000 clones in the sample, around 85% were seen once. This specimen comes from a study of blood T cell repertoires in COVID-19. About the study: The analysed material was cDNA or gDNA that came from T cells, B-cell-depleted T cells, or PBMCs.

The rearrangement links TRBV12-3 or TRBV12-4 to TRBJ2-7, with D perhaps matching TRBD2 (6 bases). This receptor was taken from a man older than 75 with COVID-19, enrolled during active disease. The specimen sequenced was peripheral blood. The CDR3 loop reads CASTIGGLYEQYF. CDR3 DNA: TGTGCCAGCACTATTGGGGGGTTGTACGAGCAGTACTTC.